This passage covers 29 T cell receptor beta chains from one sample sequenced in a study of T cells in Graves' hyperthyroidism and ophthalmopathy. It was RNA transcripts that yielded the amplified TCR beta CDR3 regions. Initially, a first-round RT-PCR of the TCR CDR3 employed the HTBI primer set. TCRdb recomputed calls from the multiplex PCR reads with MiXCR, one row per CDR3 protein. The sample yields about 600,000 distinct CDR3 sequences, approximately 16% seen once. Sequencing input: blood. The receptors were sampled from a woman aged 40 to 50 with Graves' ophthalmopathy.

This clonotype appeared many times. The chain's CDR3 is CSAPPAAGGSGYTF. The CDR3 bases are TGCAGTGCCCCCCCGGCGGCAGGGGGCTCTGGCTACACCTTC. The chain couples TRBV20-1 to TRBJ1-2, with 8 bases fitting TRBD1. V dropped 6 bases and J dropped 7; count of bases not matched to a gene: 13. The germline gives CDR1 DFQATT, CDR2 SNEGSKA (reference sequence). This CDR3 comprises 14 residues.

This clonotype was observed a handful of times. The genes are TRBV4-1 and TRBJ2-2; TRBD2 aligns across 10 bases. Per germline, CDR1 MGHRA and CDR2 YSYEKL. Trimming took 2 bases from V and 3 from J; bases not matched to a gene: 6. CDR3 length: 17 residues. The CDR3 region is CASSQSWTSGYTGELFF. In nucleotides, the CDR3 is TGCGCCAGCAGCCAATCCTGGACTAGCGGCTACACCGGGGAGCTGTTTTTT.

The chain combines TRBV30 with TRBJ2-3; D is possibly TRBD1 (5 bases). The CDR3 runs to 15 residues. Germline CDR1 GTSNPN, CDR2 SVGIG (reference sequence). V lost 0 bases, J lost 0 bases, and 10 bases lay in between. CDR3 bases: TGTGCCTGGAGTGTACAGGAGACTAGCACAGATACGCAGTATTTT. Residues: CAWSVQETSTDTQYF.

This clonotype was seen at least ten times. This rearrangement joins TRBV3-1 to TRBJ1-5; no firm D call. CDR3 length equals 15 residues. V lost 1 base to trimming and J lost 8 bases, with 15 bases between them. Germline loops: CDR1 LGHDT, CDR2 YNNKEL (reference sequence). CDR3 protein: CASSQGVWGVKPQHF. The CDR3 DNA reads as TGTGCCAGCAGCCAAGGAGTTTGGGGTGTAAAGCCCCAGCATTTT.

The sample holds a few counts of this clonotype. The gene calls are TRBV30 and TRBJ1-4; D gene ambiguous. CDR1 is GTSNPN and CDR2 is SVGIG in the germline V gene (reference sequence). The CDR3 is 11 amino acids. V was pared by 7 bases and J by 7 bases, with 10 bases between. DNA for the CDR3: TGTGCCTCGGGGTTTCCTGAAAAACTGTTTTTT. This translates into CASGFPEKLFF.

This clonotype appeared a few times. The chain employs TRBV7-9 and TRBJ2-1; D is possibly TRBD1 (6 bases). Germline-derived CDR1 and CDR2 are SEHNR and FQNEAQ (reference sequence). Trimming took 4 bases from V and 3 from J, leaving 16 bases between them. The CDR3 loop spans 16 amino acids. The CDR3 reads CASSSRGGPDYNEQFF. The DNA for the CDR3 is TGTGCCAGCAGCTCAAGAGGGGGACCGGACTACAATGAGCAGTTCTTC.

This clonotype was recorded at least ten times. The chain recombines TRBV28 with TRBJ2-7; TRBD2 is a possible D gene (6 bases). Germline values: CDR1 MDHEN, CDR2 SYDVKM. This CDR3 comprises 14 residues. V lost 7 bases and J 2 bases, leaving 15 bases between the germline ends. The CDR3 DNA sequence: TGTGCCAGCACTCTAGCGCCTACTCCCTACGAGCAGTACTTC. Translating gives CASTLAPTPYEQYF. The full variable domain, its missing parts supplied by reference TRBV28 and TRBJ2-7, is DVKVTQSSRYLVKRTGEKVFLECVQDMDHENMFWYRQDPGLGLRLIYFSYDVKMKEKGDIPEGYSVSREKKERFSLILESASTNQTSMYLCASTLAPTPYEQYFGPGTRLTVT.

V usage is TRBV6-1 and J usage is TRBJ1-2, with 9 bases matching TRBD1. This CDR3 has 17 amino acids. Germline V gives CDR1 MNHNS, CDR2 SASEGT. J was trimmed by 4 bases and V by 0 bases; bases with no gene match: 9. CDR3 in DNA: TGTGCCAGCAGTGAAGCAGGAGGGACAGGGCCAAGCTATGGCTACACCTTC. Translation gives CASSEAGGTGPSYGYTF.

CDR3 in amino acids: CATSSSGSTDTQYF. CDR3 sequence (DNA): TGTGCCACCAGCAGTAGCGGGAGCACAGATACGCAGTATTTT. The chain links TRBV15 to TRBJ2-3; 7 bases are a match to TRBD2. CDR3 length equals 14 residues. The junction had 0 bases not matched to a gene; V was cut back by 3 bases and J by 0 bases. Germline V gives CDR1 LNHNV, CDR2 YYDKDF (reference sequence). Together with reference TRBV15 and TRBJ2-3, the CDR3 gives the full variable domain: DAMVIQNPRYQVTQFGKPVTLSCSQTLNHNVMYWYQQKSSQAPKLLFHYYDKDFNNEADTPDNFQSRRPNTSFCFLDIRSPGLGDTAMYLCATSSSGSTDTQYFGPGTRLTVL.

Ten or more counts support this clonotype. V is TRBV20-1 and J is TRBJ2-7, with 10 nucleotides matching TRBD1. Germline V gene data show CDR1 as DFQATT and CDR2 as SNEGSKA (reference sequence). The CDR3 runs 15 residues. After removal of 0 bases from V and 4 bases from J, the junction contained 6 bases not matched to a gene. CDR3 loop: CSARDWGQGMYEQYF. The CDR3, as DNA: TGCAGTGCTAGAGATTGGGGACAGGGGATGTACGAGCAGTACTTC.

This clonotype was seen a handful of times. V usage is TRBV29-1 and J usage is TRBJ1-5; 9 bases fit TRBD1. The V gene end was trimmed by 7 bases and the J gene end by 7 bases; junction bases not matched to a gene: 8. This CDR3 has 13 amino acids. CDR1 and CDR2 (germline): SQVTM, ANQGSEA. CDR3 DNA: TGCAGCGGCAGGACAGGGGATGGCCAGCCCCAGCATTTT. Its translation: CSGRTGDGQPQHF.

This clonotype was observed a few times. The J gene is TRBJ2-1, the V gene TRBV7-9; D is unclear. V lost 5 bases to trimming and J lost 6 bases, with 17 bases between them. There are 15 residues in the CDR3. Germline-derived CDR1 and CDR2 are SEHNR and FQNEAQ (reference sequence). The DNA for the CDR3 is TGTGCCAGCAGCACATACGAGGAATGGAGCAATGAGCAGTTCTTC. Translated: CASSTYEEWSNEQFF.

The V gene is TRBV4-1, the J gene TRBJ2-3; 10 bases are shared with TRBD1. Germline assignment: CDR1 MGHRA and CDR2 YSYEKL. The CDR3 has 16 residues. V shed 4 bases and J 4 bases; nucleotides not matched to a gene: 8. CDR3 DNA sequence: TGCGCCAGCAGCCGGCCGGGACAGGGGAAAGCAGATACGCAGTATTTT. The encoded protein is CASSRPGQGKADTQYF.

The chain recombines TRBV3-1 with TRBJ1-1; maybe TRBD1 (5 bases). The CDR3 runs to 15 residues. The germline gives CDR1 LGHDT, CDR2 YNNKEL (reference sequence). The germline V and J ends were trimmed by 3 bases and 4 bases, with 15 bases remaining between them. In DNA form, the CDR3 reads TGTGCCAGCAGCCAGGGACTAGCGGGGGGCACTGAAGCTTTCTTT. Translated, it gives CASSQGLAGGTEAFF.

This clonotype has a count of ten or more. This chain joins TRBV11-2 and TRBJ2-7; maybe TRBD1 (6 bases). Germline V gene lookup returns CDR1 SGHAT and CDR2 FQNNGV. Deletions cut 7 bases from V and 4 bases from J, with 20 bases between. The CDR3 is 15 amino acids. CDR3 amino acids: CASTRASGTQYEQYF. CDR3 bases: TGTGCCAGCACTCGGGCTTCCGGGACACAATACGAGCAGTACTTC.

J is TRBJ2-6 and V is TRBV28; 7 bases fit TRBD1. The germline V gene encodes CDR1 MDHEN and CDR2 SYDVKM. The V and J ends lost 6 bases and 0 bases, in that order; junction bases with no gene match: 11. This CDR3 is built from 18 residues. The CDR3 bases are TGTGCCAGCAGGGGCCGACAGGGAAACCTCTCTGGGGCCAACGTCCTGACTTTC. Protein sequence: CASRGRQGNLSGANVLTF. The whole variable domain, filled in from reference TRBV28 and TRBJ2-6, reads DVKVTQSSRYLVKRTGEKVFLECVQDMDHENMFWYRQDPGLGLRLIYFSYDVKMKEKGDIPEGYSVSREKKERFSLILESASTNQTSMYLCASRGRQGNLSGANVLTFGAGSRLTVL.

CDR3 coding DNA: TGTGCCAGCAGTTGGGTTGGGGTGGGTAATTCACCCCTCCACTTT. It is translated as CASSWVGVGNSPLHF. The chain recombines TRBV6-5 with TRBJ1-6, with no clear D. The germline CDR1 and CDR2 sequences are MNHEY and SVGAGI. This CDR3 has 15 amino acids. The ends were cut back, 4 bases at V and 6 bases at J, with 13 bases in the middle.

This clonotype was observed a few times. In nucleotides, the CDR3 is TGCAGTGCTAGGAGGGGGACCCCACCCTACGAGCAGTACTTC. Translating it yields CSARRGTPPYEQYF. The V call is TRBV20-1, the J call TRBJ2-7; TRBD1 is a possible D gene (6 bases). The CDR3 has 14 amino acids. The germline V gene encodes CDR1 DFQATT and CDR2 SNEGSKA (reference sequence). Trimming cost V 3 bases and J 2 bases, with 14 bases left between them.

This clonotype was counted ten times or more. The chain combines TRBV28 with TRBJ1-1, with D perhaps matching TRBD1 (6 bases). The CDR3 runs to 13 residues. Trimming removed 6 bases from V and 4 bases from J, with 12 bases in between. Germline CDR1 and CDR2: MDHEN and SYDVKM. As DNA, the CDR3 is TGTGCCAGCAGAACCGGGACAACCACTGAAGCTTTCTTT. Protein sequence: CASRTGTTTEAFF. The full variable domain, completed using reference TRBV28 and TRBJ1-1, is DVKVTQSSRYLVKRTGEKVFLECVQDMDHENMFWYRQDPGLGLRLIYFSYDVKMKEKGDIPEGYSVSREKKERFSLILESASTNQTSMYLCASRTGTTTEAFFGQGTRLTVV.

This clonotype was seen repeatedly, ten times or more. The rearrangement uses TRBV2 and TRBJ2-2; TRBD2 might be the D (5 bases). V shed 5 bases and J shed 3 bases, with 7 bases lying between them. Germline V gene lookup returns CDR1 SNHLY and CDR2 FYNNEI. This CDR3 is 13 amino acids long. CDR3 sequence: CASSMRDTGELFF. The DNA of the CDR3 is TGTGCCAGCAGTATGAGGGACACCGGGGAGCTGTTTTTT.

This clonotype was counted at least ten times. CDR3 region: CASSLDRGTGIYEQYF. In DNA, the CDR3 is TGTGCCAGCAGCTTAGATCGTGGGACTGGAATCTACGAGCAGTACTTC. V gene TRBV11-2 combines with J gene TRBJ2-7; TRBD2 is a possible D gene (6 bases). The CDR3 contains 16 residues. The V end lost 0 bases, the J end lost 3 bases, and 15 bases lay between the germline ends. CDR1 and CDR2 from the germline V gene are SGHAT and FQNNGV. The whole variable domain, remainder taken from reference TRBV11-2 and TRBJ2-7, is EAGVAQSPRYKIIEKRQSVAFWCNPISGHATLYWYQQILGQGPKLLIQFQNNGVVDDSQLPKDRFSAERLKGVDSTLKIQPAKLEDSAVYLCASSLDRGTGIYEQYFGPGTRLTVT.

On this clonotype: A read error is possible here, since a much larger clone lies one base away. The rearrangement joins TRBV9 to TRBJ2-1; 11 nucleotides agree with TRBD2. Germline-derived CDR1 and CDR2 are SGDLS and YYNGEE. The CDR3 has 17 amino acids. V shed 3 bases, J shed 5 bases, and the junction held 10 bases outside the gene matches. The CDR3, as DNA: TGTGCCAGCAGCGAGACTAGCGGGAATTCGCCTAACAATGAGCAGTTCTTC. Encoded protein: CASSETSGNSPNNEQFF.

In this sample, this clonotype turned up a few times. The chain joins TRBV6-5 to TRBJ1-1; D gene uncertain. There are 14 residues in the CDR3. The ends were cut back, 3 bases at V and 4 bases at J, with 12 bases in the middle. Germline V CDR1 and CDR2: MNHEY, SVGAGI. The CDR3 sequence is CASSYLESGTEAFF. The CDR3 region has the DNA TGTGCCAGCAGTTATCTCGAATCCGGCACTGAAGCTTTCTTT.

This clonotype occurred a few times. This chain connects TRBV20-1 to TRBJ1-5, with D tentatively TRBD1 (6 bases). Germline lookup yields CDR1 DFQATT and CDR2 SNEGSKA (reference sequence). This CDR3 region has 13 residues. V gave up 2 bases and J gave up 6 bases, with 11 bases separating them. CDR3: CSARQGIAQPQHF. As DNA, the CDR3 is TGCAGTGCTAGACAGGGGATTGCTCAGCCCCAGCATTTT.

V and J are TRBV7-2 and TRBJ1-2; 10 bases are shared with TRBD1. J lost 8 bases, V lost 5 bases, and 11 bases had no gene match. This CDR3 has 15 amino acids. CDR1 SGHTA and CDR2 FQGNSA come from the germline V gene. CDR3 coding DNA: TGTGCCAGCAGCCCTTGGGGACAGGGGTTCGACGGCTACACCTTC. It specifies CASSPWGQGFDGYTF.

The chain joins TRBV11-2 to TRBJ1-3; TRBD1 aligns across 8 bases. The length of the CDR3 is 22 residues. Per the germline V gene, CDR1 is SGHAT and CDR2 is FQNNGV. Trimming cost V 4 bases and J 0 bases; bases outside gene matches: 23. The CDR3 protein is CASSSTLVDRDKTPSSGNTIYF. CDR3 DNA sequence: TGTGCCAGCAGCTCGACCTTGGTGGACAGGGACAAAACCCCGAGCTCTGGAAACACCATATATTTT. Using reference TRBV11-2 and TRBJ1-3 for the parts outside the CDR3, the full variable domain is EAGVAQSPRYKIIEKRQSVAFWCNPISGHATLYWYQQILGQGPKLLIQFQNNGVVDDSQLPKDRFSAERLKGVDSTLKIQPAKLEDSAVYLCASSSTLVDRDKTPSSGNTIYFGEGSWLTVV.

In this sample, this clonotype turned up a few times. The rearrangement joins TRBV7-9 to TRBJ1-4; no firm D call. Per the germline V gene, CDR1 is SEHNR and CDR2 is FQNEAQ (reference sequence). The CDR3 is made up of 14 amino acids. The V end was cut by 5 bases, the J end by 6 bases, with 13 bases between. CDR3 bases: TGTGCCAGCAGCCCCGGGTTAGCTCATGAAAAACTGTTTTTT. Protein sequence: CASSPGLAHEKLFF. The entire variable domain, with the rest obtained from reference TRBV7-9 and TRBJ1-4, is as follows: DTGVSQNPRHKITKRGQNVTFRCDPISEHNRLYWYRQTLGQGPEFLTYFQNEAQLEKSRLLSDRFSAERPKGSFSTLEIQRTEQGDSAMYLCASSPGLAHEKLFFGSGTQLSVL.

This chain links TRBV27 with TRBJ1-1, with 8 bases matching TRBD1. This CDR3 comprises 15 residues. Germline CDR1 reads MNHEY; CDR2 reads SMNVEV (reference sequence). After removal of 5 bases from V and 7 bases from J, the junction contained 12 bases not matched to a gene. The chain's CDR3 is CASSRSGGLMGEAFF. The CDR3 DNA sequence: TGTGCCAGCAGTCGATCAGGGGGCCTTATGGGTGAAGCTTTCTTT.

This clonotype was seen repeatedly, ten times or more. The chain employs TRBV7-3 and TRBJ2-5; 7 nucleotides agree with TRBD2. Unmatched junction bases numbered 6, after V lost 0 bases and J lost 2 bases. Per germline, CDR1 SGHTA and CDR2 FQGTGA. The CDR3 runs 16 residues. The CDR3 is CASSLTGGGPQETQYF. CDR3 DNA sequence: TGTGCCAGCAGCTTAACGGGCGGGGGACCTCAAGAGACCCAGTACTTC.